The 14 T cell receptor beta chains presented below share a single source sample, sequenced in a study of shared clonotypes between healthy human individuals. Libraries were prepared by immunoSEQ multiplex PCR; TCRdb keeps only in-frame clonotypes and omits some of them. The sample gives a few million clones, roughly 95% of which show up once; under 2% is in the top ten. CD45RO-negative, CCR7-selected cells formed the naive CD8 fraction, which excluded terminally differentiated effector memory CD45RA+ cells. The sample taken for sequencing was naive CD8+ T cells from PBMCs. Receptors originate from a man aged 18 to 35 in good health. Some clones in this sample may be carry-over from other donors' samples.

CDR3 coding DNA: TGTGCCAGCAGTTTATCCGCCGACACAGGGGTAGCTTTCTTT. This sequence encodes CASSLSADTGVAFF. The rearrangement joins TRBV27 to TRBJ1-1, with 7 bases aligning to TRBD1. Trimming removed 0 bases from V and 10 bases from J; junction bases left unmatched: 8. Germline V lookup: CDR1 MNHEY, CDR2 SMNVEV (reference sequence). The CDR3 sequence is 14 residues long.

This clone was observed a handful of times. The rearrangement uses TRBV5-4 and TRBJ1-1; D is uncertain. Germline-derived CDR1 and CDR2 are SGHNT and YYREEE (reference sequence). The length of the CDR3 is 14 residues. Trimming cost V 5 bases and J 4 bases, with 15 bases left between them. CDR3 in amino acids: CASRVDELGTEAFF. CDR3 bases: TGTGCCAGCAGGGTAGACGAACTGGGCACTGAAGCTTTCTTT.

This chain joins TRBV9 and TRBJ2-5, with D tentatively TRBD1 or TRBD2 (6 bases each). The CDR3 runs 13 residues. The germline V gene encodes CDR1 SGDLS and CDR2 YYNGEE. Trimming removed 5 bases from V and 5 bases from J, with 13 bases in between. CDR3 bases: TGTGCCAGCAGTGAAACAGGGAGGGAGACCCAGTACTTC. Translation gives CASSETGRETQYF.

This clone was seen a few times. The J gene is TRBJ2-7, the V gene TRBV7-9; D not resolved. CDR3 length: 13 amino acids. From germline, CDR1 is SEHNR and CDR2 FQNEAQ (reference sequence). Trimming took 7 bases from V and 3 from J, leaving 13 bases between them. In DNA, the CDR3 is TGTGCCAGCAACGAAGGACGGTTCTACGAGCAGTACTTC. It is translated as CASNEGRFYEQYF.

CDR3 in amino acids: CASSKRQQKQYF. The CDR3 DNA follows: TGTGCCAGCAGCAAAAGACAGCAAAAGCAGTATTTT. The V and J genes are TRBV5-6 and TRBJ2-3; tentatively, D is TRBD1 (5 bases). The germline CDR1 and CDR2 sequences are SGHDT and YYEEEE. The CDR3 sequence is 12 residues long. V shed 4 bases and J shed 11 bases, with 14 bases lying between them.

CDR3 in amino acids: CASSRTGLAANTDTQYF. In DNA form, the CDR3 reads TGTGCCAGCAGCCGGACAGGACTAGCGGCTAACACAGATACGCAGTATTTT. The chain has TRBV4-2 and TRBJ2-3; TRBD2 aligns across 10 bases. The CDR3 has 17 amino acids. Germline CDR1 and CDR2: LGHNA and YNFKEQ. V was clipped by 4 bases and J by 2 bases; unmatched bases: 9.

This chain connects TRBV29-1 to TRBJ2-3; D may be TRBD1 (6 bases). Germline V CDR1 and CDR2: SQVTM, ANQGSEA. The length of the CDR3 is 12 residues. V was clipped by 7 bases and J by 4 bases, with 12 bases between them. CDR3 DNA: TGCAGCGCACGAACAGGGCCAGATACGCAGTATTTT. This codes for CSARTGPDTQYF.

The rearrangement joins TRBV27 to TRBJ2-2; 7 bases align to TRBD2. The CDR3 is 15 amino acids. Germline lookup yields CDR1 MNHEY and CDR2 SMNVEV (reference sequence). J was trimmed by 2 bases and V by 5 bases; bases with no gene match: 5. The CDR3 loop reads CASSISGENTGELFF. The CDR3 DNA reads as TGTGCCAGCAGTATCAGCGGGGAAAACACCGGGGAGCTGTTTTTT.

This chain joins TRBV30 and TRBJ1-4; D is unresolved. In germline, CDR1 is GTSNPN, CDR2 SVGIG (reference sequence). V was cut by 2 bases and J by 4 bases, with 14 bases left in between. CDR3 length: 15 amino acids. CDR3 loop: CAWSLSVAINEKLFF. CDR3 bases: TGTGCCTGGAGTCTTTCGGTGGCGATTAATGAAAAACTGTTTTTT.

The chain recombines TRBV11-1 with TRBJ2-7; 8 bases are a match to TRBD1. CDR1 is SGHAT, CDR2 FQDESV, per germline (reference sequence). Trimming removed 1 base from V and 5 bases from J; junction bases left unmatched: 4. This CDR3 comprises 14 residues. This CDR3 is CASSLGTGFNEQYF. The DNA of the CDR3 is TGTGCCAGCAGCTTAGGGACAGGGTTCAACGAGCAGTACTTC.

The V and J genes are TRBV9 and TRBJ2-5; 7 bases map to TRBD1. V trimming: 6 bases; J trimming: 5 bases; junction bases outside the gene matches: 13. This CDR3 has 15 residues. Germline V CDR1 and CDR2: SGDLS, YYNGEE. The DNA of the CDR3 is TGTGCCAGCACCTCTAGGACAGGTCTGCAGGAGACCCAGTACTTC. It codes for CASTSRTGLQETQYF. The whole variable domain, filled in from reference TRBV9 and TRBJ2-5, reads DSGVTQTPKHLITATGQRVTLRCSPRSGDLSVYWYQQSLDQGLQFLIQYYNGEERAKGNILERFSAQQFPDLHSELNLSSLELGDSALYFCASTSRTGLQETQYFGPGTRLLVL.

The V and J genes are TRBV15 and TRBJ2-3, with unresolved D. The germline V gene encodes CDR1 LNHNV and CDR2 YYDKDF (reference sequence). V lost 1 base and J 6 bases, leaving 11 bases between the germline ends. The CDR3 is made up of 14 amino acids. The CDR3 loop is CATSRAATGDTQYF. The DNA of the CDR3 is TGTGCCACCAGCAGAGCAGCGACTGGGGATACGCAGTATTTT.

This chain joins TRBV9 and TRBJ2-1; D not certain. The germline V gene encodes CDR1 SGDLS and CDR2 YYNGEE. The CDR3 extends over 15 amino acids. V lost 0 bases and J 0 bases, leaving 7 bases between the germline ends. This CDR3 is CASSVGFSSYNEQFF. The CDR3 DNA follows: TGTGCCAGCAGCGTAGGGTTCAGCTCCTACAATGAGCAGTTCTTC.

The chain carries TRBV28 and TRBJ2-7; weak D call: TRBD2 (5 bases). The germline V gene has CDR1 MDHEN and CDR2 SYDVKM. V was clipped by 2 bases and J by 3 bases, with 8 bases between them. This CDR3 has 13 amino acids. The CDR3 nucleotides read TGTGCCAGCAGTTTAGGGGAGCTCTACGAGCAGTACTTC. Translating it yields CASSLGELYEQYF.